The 15 T cell receptor beta chains below were found in one sample sequenced in a study of blood T cell repertoires in COVID-19. Some clones are missing from TCRdb's copy, which holds only in-frame ones; the method was immunoSEQ multiplex PCR. The profile shows approximately 130,000 clones, 85% of them singletons. Input material: peripheral blood. The receptors here all came from a human donor in a cohort sampled during active COVID-19.

This clone occurred a few times. CDR3 protein: CASSQQGSSNSPLHF. The CDR3 bases are TGTGCCAGCAGCCAACAGGGATCTTCGAATTCACCCCTCCACTTT. V is TRBV14 and J is TRBJ1-6, with D perhaps TRBD1 (5 bases). Trimming left V 2 bases short and J 7 bases short, with 12 bases between. The CDR3 is made up of 15 amino acids. CDR1 is SGHDN and CDR2 is FVKESK in the germline V gene.

V gene TRBV11-2 combines with J gene TRBJ1-1; 10 positions agree with TRBD1. Germline lookup yields CDR1 SGHAT and CDR2 FQNNGV. The CDR3 consists of 15 residues. With V trimmed by 2 bases and J by 4 bases, 4 bases remained unmatched. The CDR3 DNA reads as TGTGCCAGCAGCTTAATAAGGGACAGGGGCACTGAAGCTTTCTTT. Translated, it gives CASSLIRDRGTEAFF.

The V gene is TRBV7-8, the J gene TRBJ1-2; tentative D call: TRBD1 (6 bases). Trimming took off 0 bases at V and 5 bases at J, with 25 bases between the two ends. The CDR3 has 19 residues. Germline-derived CDR1 and CDR2 are SGHVS and FQNEAQ. CDR3: CASSLARFTGLLRPYGYTF. In nucleotides, the CDR3 is TGTGCCAGCAGCTTAGCGCGGTTTACAGGGCTCCTTCGACCTTATGGCTACACCTTC.

The chain recombines TRBV3-1 (or the pseudogene TRBV3-2) with TRBJ2-3; TRBD1 agrees at 7 bases. There are 15 residues in the CDR3. The germline V gene encodes CDR1 LGHDT and CDR2 YNNKEL (reference sequence). With 5 bases clipped from V and 2 bases from J, the junction kept 7 bases outside the gene matches. The CDR3 region is CASSSRQGFTDTQYF. CDR3 nucleotides: TGTGCCAGCAGCTCACGACAGGGCTTCACAGATACGCAGTATTTT.

This clone was picked up a small number of times. V usage is TRBV6-5 and J usage is TRBJ2-7; 8 bases align to TRBD1. CDR1 and CDR2 (germline): MNHEY, SVGAGI. Losses at the gene ends were 6 bases for V and 5 bases for J; bases not matched to a gene: 6. The CDR3 covers 13 residues. This CDR3 is CASSARGRNEQYV. CDR3 coding DNA: TGTGCCAGCAGCGCCAGGGGGCGAAACGAGCAGTACGTC.

This clone was detected once. The chain joins TRBV5-1 to TRBJ2-5; the match to TRBD1 covers 9 bases. Germline CDR1 and CDR2: SGHRS and YFSETQ. There are 16 residues in the CDR3. The V gene end was trimmed by 4 bases and the J gene end by 1 base; junction bases not matched to a gene: 8. The CDR3 protein is CASSANRGLGQETQYF. CDR3 DNA sequence: TGCGCCAGCAGCGCCAACAGGGGGCTGGGCCAAGAGACCCAGTACTTC.

This sequence joins TRBV21-1 and TRBJ2-7; the table's D call of TRBD1 was not tested on the DNA. TRBV21-1 is termed a pseudogene. The CDR3 has 16 amino acids. For the CDR3, the DNA is TGTGCCAGCAGCAAAGATCGGATAACAGGGTCCTACGAGCAGTACGTC. It specifies CASSKDRITGSYEQYV.

This clone has a handful of counts. J is TRBJ1-2 and V is TRBV27; D is perhaps TRBD1 (6 bases). V was clipped by 8 bases and J by 5 bases, with 18 bases between them. The CDR3 runs to 14 residues. Germline V gene lookup returns CDR1 MNHEY and CDR2 SMNVEV (reference sequence). CDR3 sequence reads: CASHSYREIYGYTF. The CDR3 nucleotides read TGTGCCAGCCATTCGTACAGGGAAATTTATGGCTACACCTTC.

The rearrangement joins TRBV5-1 to TRBJ2-6, with D perhaps TRBD2 (6 bases). Germline V lookup: CDR1 SGHRS, CDR2 YFSETQ. Between the trimmed V and J ends, which lost 4 bases and 2 bases, there was a span of 13 bases. The CDR3 is 16 residues long. CDR3 DNA: TGCGCCAGCAGCCCCGGGACGGGGGCTGGGGCCAACGTCCTGACTTTC. Encoded protein: CASSPGTGAGANVLTF.

The rearrangement uses TRBV2 and TRBJ2-1, with D possibly matching TRBD1 (6 bases). CDR1 and CDR2 from the germline V gene are SNHLY and FYNNEI. Trimming stripped 4 bases from V and 9 bases from J, with 13 bases between. The CDR3 length is 13 residues. CDR3 amino acids: CASSAGQYGEQFF. CDR3 in DNA: TGTGCCAGCAGTGCCGGACAGTACGGTGAGCAGTTCTTC.

The rearrangement joins TRBV7-8 to TRBJ2-5; 11 nucleotides line up with TRBD2. J was trimmed by 3 bases and V by 4 bases; bases with no gene match: 7. From germline, CDR1 is SGHVS and CDR2 FQNEAQ. The CDR3 is 16 residues long. The CDR3 protein is CASSSIAGGLKETQYF. In DNA, the CDR3 is TGTGCCAGCAGCTCGATAGCGGGGGGGCTGAAAGAGACCCAGTACTTC.

V is TRBV7-6 and J is TRBJ1-5, with D maybe TRBD1 (5 bases). The CDR3 runs 18 residues. V was shortened by 5 bases and J by 1 base, with 21 bases between the two germline ends. CDR1 is SGHVS and CDR2 is FNYEAQ in the germline V gene. Here the CDR3 reads CASSLELRGLFSNQPQHF. Written as DNA, the CDR3 is TGTGCCAGCAGCCTAGAGTTGAGGGGACTCTTCAGCAATCAGCCCCAGCATTTT.

The CDR3 region is CASSLGGQGGTQPQHF. In DNA form, the CDR3 reads TGTGCCAGCAGTTTAGGGGGACAGGGAGGCACTCAGCCCCAGCATTTT. V is TRBV27 and J is TRBJ1-5, with 9 bases lining up with TRBD1. CDR3 length equals 16 residues. V was pared by 2 bases and J by 6 bases, with 8 bases of the junction left unmatched. Germline-derived CDR1 and CDR2 are MNHEY and SMNVEV (reference sequence).

The chain is built from TRBV3-1 (or the pseudogene TRBV3-2) and TRBJ1-1; a weak D match, TRBD1 (5 bases). V was pared by 5 bases and J by 4 bases, with 17 bases between. Germline CDR1 reads LGHDT; CDR2 reads YNNKEL (reference sequence). The CDR3 contains 15 residues. CDR3 amino acids: CASSVTDGGGTEAFF. For the CDR3, the DNA is TGTGCCAGCAGCGTCACCGACGGCGGGGGCACTGAAGCTTTCTTT.

The genes are TRBV6-2 or TRBV6-3 and TRBJ1-1; D not certain. The CDR3 spans 14 residues. Germline CDR1 is MNHEY and CDR2 is SVGEGT. Trimming took 2 bases from V and 7 from J, leaving 14 bases between them. CDR3 sequence (DNA): TGTGCCAGCAGTTACGAGGGCGGGAGACTTGAAGCTTTCTTT. Encoded protein: CASSYEGGRLEAFF.